This record covers a single TCR beta chain. The target antigen is unknown. The CDR3 regions of TCR beta were amplified from RNA transcripts. HTBI primers were the set used in a first-round RT-PCR of the TCR CDR3. TCRdb processed the multiplex PCR reads anew with MiXCR; each CDR3 protein has one entry. In the table there are more than 300,000 distinct CDR3 sequences, about 18% of which are singletons. The sample comes from a study of T cells in Graves' hyperthyroidism and ophthalmopathy. Study-level points and caveats: Most expanded thyroid clonotypes above 0.001 recurred in blood.

Trimming pared 2 bases from V and 5 bases from J, leaving 10 bases between. The germline CDR1 and CDR2 sequences are SGHDN and FVKESK. The CDR3 length is 15 residues. This sample holds PBMCs from 9.5 to 10 ml fresh peripheral blood. The chain uses TRBV14 and TRBJ1-6; D may be TRBD1 (6 bases). The sequenced material came from blood. This receptor was identified in a man between 18 and 35 years old with Graves' ophthalmopathy. The CDR3 DNA is TGTGCCAGCAGCCAACGAACAGGGAATAATTCACCCCTCCACTTT. This translates into CASSQRTGNNSPLHF.